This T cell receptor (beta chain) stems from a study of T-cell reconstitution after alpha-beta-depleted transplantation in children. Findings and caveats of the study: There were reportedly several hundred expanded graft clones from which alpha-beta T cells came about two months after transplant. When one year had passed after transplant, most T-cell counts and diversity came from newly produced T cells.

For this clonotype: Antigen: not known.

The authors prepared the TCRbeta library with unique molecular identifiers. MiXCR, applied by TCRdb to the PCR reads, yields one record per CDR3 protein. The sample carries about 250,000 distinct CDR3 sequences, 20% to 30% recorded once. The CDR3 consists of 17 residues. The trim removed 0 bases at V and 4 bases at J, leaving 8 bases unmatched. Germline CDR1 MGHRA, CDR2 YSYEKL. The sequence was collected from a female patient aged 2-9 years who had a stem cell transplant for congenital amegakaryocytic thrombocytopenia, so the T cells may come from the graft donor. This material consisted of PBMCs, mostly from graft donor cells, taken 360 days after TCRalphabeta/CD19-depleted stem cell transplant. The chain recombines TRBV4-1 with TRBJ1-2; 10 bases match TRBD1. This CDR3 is CASSQEGTDRGVYGYTF. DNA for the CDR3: TGCGCCAGCAGCCAAGAAGGAACGGACAGGGGGGTCTATGGCTACACCTTC.